This T cell receptor beta chain was observed in a study of cytomegalovirus exposure and HLA in healthy donors. The study's findings and limits: Association of a missense DCLRE1C variant with TCR beta V- and J-gene trimming was reported in a later analysis.

As regards this clone: Its antigen is undetermined.

With 60 Vbeta and 13 Jbeta primers, the PCR was carried out. Clones were read by immunoSEQ multiplex PCR, and TCRdb kept only the in-frame ones, dropping some. The sample records about 31,000 clones, around nine tenths being singletons. The ends were cut back, 3 bases at V and 2 bases at J, with 14 bases in the middle. Germline V gene lookup returns CDR1 LNHDA and CDR2 SQIVND (reference sequence). CDR3 length: 16 residues. The rearrangement joins TRBV19 to TRBJ2-1, with TRBD1 as a possible D gene (6 bases). The clonotype was recovered from a boy between 5 and 17 years old in good health and CMV-seronegative. Material: PBMCs. The CDR3 loop reads CASSIAAGDTYNEQFF. CDR3 nucleotides: TGTGCCAGTAGTATTGCAGCAGGGGACACCTACAATGAGCAGTTCTTC.